This entry is about one TCR beta chain. This sample is part of a study of blood T cell repertoires in COVID-19. Study in general: Specimens from acute and convalescent COVID-19 originated in the United States, Italy and Spain. T cells, B-cell-depleted T cells, or PBMCs supplied cDNA or gDNA.

This CDR3 comprises 12 residues. Original processing methods: The assay estimated nucleated cells by amplifying reference gene primers. Produced via immunoSEQ multiplex PCR; TCRdb's table is partial and in-frame only. The V and J calls and clone size are taken from that table; D and trimming were inferred from the DNA. The data show 95,000 to 150,000 clones, over 65% seen once. The TCR was taken from a woman aged 70-85 years with acute or convalescent COVID-19. The sequencing sample was made of peripheral blood. V is TRBV21-1 and J is TRBJ2-5; the DNA was not used to check the table's D call, TRBD2. TRBV21-1 is a recognized pseudogene. DNA for the CDR3: TGTGCCAGCAGTCAAAGAGGTGAGACCCAGTACTTC. Translating it yields CASSQRGETQYF.